A single sample gave rise to the 28 T cell receptor beta chains below, sequenced in a study of blood T cell repertoires in COVID-19 (TCRdb year 2020). Receptor libraries were prepared by the immunoSEQ multiplex PCR assay. As stored in TCRdb, this immuneACCESS dataset retains in-frame rearrangements with V and J assigned. A fraction of the clones does not appear; measured against another copy, unresolved V genes explain less than half of the discrepancy, and the remainder lacks a known reason. The sample profile shows over 110,000 clones; around nine tenths of them were found once. The top ten clonotypes cover around 1.7% of the sample. Source material: peripheral blood. The origin of the receptors is a woman aged 50 to 60 with acute or convalescent COVID-19.

The chain links TRBV28 to TRBJ1-1; D is undetermined. The CDR3 length is 14 residues. In germline, CDR1 is MDHEN, CDR2 SYDVKM. The V and J ends lost 2 bases and 2 bases respectively, with 9 bases between them. The CDR3 reads CASSLRRGNTEAFF. Written as DNA, the CDR3 is TGTGCCAGCAGTTTACGTCGGGGTAACACTGAAGCTTTCTTT.

This chain uses TRBV10-1 with TRBJ2-3; D unclear. V was cut by 0 bases and J by 2 bases, with 12 bases left in between. The CDR3 covers 16 residues. Germline V gene data show CDR1 as WNHNN and CDR2 as SYGVQD (reference sequence). The CDR3 coding sequence is TGCGCCAGCAGTGAGTCGGGCAGGTCAAACACAGATACGCAGTATTTT. This translates into CASSESGRSNTDTQYF.

Only a few counts were recorded for this clone. This chain links TRBV2 with TRBJ1-6, with D possibly TRBD1 on 5 matching bases. This CDR3 has 15 amino acids. The germline gives CDR1 SNHLY, CDR2 FYNNEI. V lost 6 bases to trimming and J lost 6 bases, with 15 bases between them. The CDR3 region has the DNA TGTGCCAGCAGCCTCGCGACAGCTATTAATTCACCCCTCCACTTT. Translated: CASSLATAINSPLHF.

The rearrangement uses TRBV12-3 or TRBV12-4 and TRBJ1-3; D is undetermined. The CDR3 is 13 amino acids. The V end was cut by 3 bases, the J end by 9 bases, with 12 bases between. CDR3 sequence reads: CASSFLQALTIYF. In nucleotides, the CDR3 is TGTGCCAGCAGTTTTTTGCAGGCGCTCACCATATATTTT.

This clone was counted a single time. Other DNA sequences in this sample translate to the same CDR3. The rearrangement joins TRBV18 to TRBJ2-1; D gene ambiguous. CDR1 is KGHSH, CDR2 LQKENI, per germline. The germline V and J ends were trimmed by 3 bases and 6 bases, with 9 bases remaining between them. The length of the CDR3 is 13 residues. CDR3 DNA: TGTGCCAGCTCACCCCCCTCGGTCAATGAGCAGTTCTTC. Translated, it gives CASSPPSVNEQFF.

This chain connects TRBV15 to TRBJ1-2; possible D gene TRBD1, 5 bases. Germline V gene sequence: CDR1 LNHNV, CDR2 YYDKDF (reference sequence). V was trimmed by 1 base and J by 3 bases, leaving 15 bases between them. The CDR3 is 16 residues long. The CDR3 here is CATSRGSAGGDYGYTF. CDR3 nucleotides: TGTGCCACCAGCAGAGGGTCGGCGGGAGGGGACTATGGCTACACCTTC.

This clone was picked up a small number of times. The gene calls are TRBV28 and TRBJ1-1; D gene uncertain. The length of the CDR3 is 12 residues. Per the germline V gene, CDR1 is MDHEN and CDR2 is SYDVKM. Trimming pared 4 bases from V and 4 bases from J, leaving 7 bases between. The DNA of the CDR3 is TGTGCCAGCAGTTCAGTTACCACTGAAGCTTTCTTT. It is translated as CASSSVTTEAFF.

The CDR3 coding sequence is TGTGCCAGCACCGACGGGACTAGCGGGATCTACGAGCAGTACTTC. Amino acids: CASTDGTSGIYEQYF. V and J are TRBV6-5 and TRBJ2-7; TRBD2 matches at 13 bases. CDR3 length: 15 amino acids. The V and J ends lost 7 bases and 3 bases, in that order; junction bases with no gene match: 6. The germline V gene encodes CDR1 MNHEY and CDR2 SVGAGI.

The V gene is TRBV29-1, the J gene TRBJ1-1; TRBD1 might be the D (5 bases). The germline gives CDR1 SQVTM, CDR2 ANQGSEA. The CDR3 consists of 12 residues. The V and J ends lost 7 bases and 4 bases respectively, with 13 bases between them. The CDR3 loop is CSGRERGTEAFF. Written as DNA, the CDR3 is TGCAGCGGGAGGGAAAGGGGCACTGAAGCTTTCTTT.

V usage is TRBV2 and J usage is TRBJ1-5; TRBD1 matches at 8 bases. Germline CDR1 SNHLY, CDR2 FYNNEI. Trimming at V came to 4 bases and at J to 0 bases, leaving 2 bases not matched to a gene. CDR3 length equals 15 residues. The chain's CDR3 is CASSADRGSNQPQHF. The CDR3 nucleotides are TGTGCCAGCAGTGCTGACAGGGGTAGCAATCAGCCCCAGCATTTT.

V gene TRBV19 combines with J gene TRBJ1-2, with a tentative D call TRBD1 (6 bases). The CDR3 contains 13 residues. Per germline, CDR1 LNHDA and CDR2 SQIVND (reference sequence). Trimming left V 6 bases short and J 0 bases short, with 8 bases between. This chain's CDR3 is CASRTGPNYGYTF. As DNA, the CDR3 is TGTGCCAGTAGAACAGGGCCTAACTATGGCTACACCTTC. Supplemented by reference TRBV19 and TRBJ1-2, the full variable domain reads DGGITQSPKYLFRKEGQNVTLSCEQNLNHDAMYWYRQDPGQGLRLIYYSQIVNDFQKGDIAEGYSVSREKKESFPLTVTSAQKNPTAFYLCASRTGPNYGYTFGSGTRLTVV.

The chain joins TRBV10-3 to TRBJ1-5, with D possibly matching TRBD1 (5 bases). Germline-derived CDR1 and CDR2 are ENHRY and SYGVKD. V shed 3 bases and J shed 5 bases, with 11 bases lying between them. The CDR3 runs 14 residues. Here the CDR3 reads CAISDDSSYQPQHF. The CDR3 DNA reads TGTGCCATCAGTGATGACAGTTCTTATCAGCCCCAGCATTTT.

The gene calls are TRBV19 and TRBJ1-2; D ambiguous. Trimming stripped 6 bases from V and 3 bases from J, with 5 bases between. The CDR3 has 11 residues. The germline gives CDR1 LNHDA, CDR2 SQIVND (reference sequence). For the CDR3, the DNA is TGTGCCAGTAGGCGGGACTATGGCTACACCTTC. It is translated as CASRRDYGYTF.

This chain uses TRBV4-2 with TRBJ2-5, with a possible D match to TRBD1 (7 bases). The length of the CDR3 is 15 residues. V was clipped by 4 bases and J by 1 base, with 13 bases between them. Germline-derived CDR1 and CDR2 are LGHNA and YNFKEQ. The CDR3 sequence: CASSPTGDFQETQYF. The DNA for the CDR3 is TGTGCCAGCAGCCCCACAGGGGACTTCCAAGAGACCCAGTACTTC.

Comments on this clone: The sample has other DNA sequences that encode this CDR3 too. The V and J genes are TRBV5-1 and TRBJ2-7, with 8 bases aligning to TRBD1. The CDR3 covers 15 residues. V dropped 0 bases and J dropped 2; count of bases not matched to a gene: 4. From germline, CDR1 is SGHRS and CDR2 YFSETQ. CDR3 sequence (DNA): TGCGCCAGCAGCTTGGACGGACAGGGAGCCTACGAGCAGTACTTC. Translating gives CASSLDGQGAYEQYF.

The genes are TRBV19 and TRBJ1-1, with D possibly matching TRBD1 (5 bases). Germline V gene sequence: CDR1 LNHDA, CDR2 SQIVND (reference sequence). Trimming pared 3 bases from V and 4 bases from J, leaving 21 bases between. This CDR3 is 17 amino acids long. The chain's CDR3 is CASSIPRTQGYSTEAFF. In DNA, the CDR3 is TGTGCCAGTAGTATCCCGAGAACTCAGGGTTACAGCACTGAAGCTTTCTTT.

This chain connects TRBV24-1 to TRBJ1-6; TRBD1 is a possible D gene (6 bases). CDR1 KGHDR and CDR2 SFDVKD come from the germline V gene. This CDR3 comprises 13 residues. Trimming took 5 bases from V and 10 from J, leaving 11 bases between them. CDR3 amino acids: CATSAGEGSPLHF. CDR3 nucleotide sequence: TGTGCCACCAGTGCAGGGGAAGGATCACCCCTCCACTTT.

A note on this clone: A junction end diverges from the germline sequence, so it may reflect a read error. The rearrangement joins TRBV7-3 to TRBJ2-6; D might be TRBD1 or TRBD2, each matching 8 bases. The V gene's germline CDR1 is SGHTA and CDR2 FQGTGA. The CDR3 consists of 19 residues. CDR3: CASSLTGGTGLVGANVLTF. In nucleotides, the CDR3 is TGTGCCAGCAGCCTAACGGGGGGGACAGGCCTTGTAGGGGCCAACGTCCTGACTTTC.

Note on this clone: Other DNA variants within this sample encode the same CDR3. The V gene is TRBV5-1, the J gene TRBJ2-7, with TRBD2 identical over 9 bases. Germline CDR1 and CDR2: SGHRS and YFSETQ. The CDR3 is 14 residues long. J was trimmed by 0 bases and V by 2 bases; bases with no gene match: 0. CDR3 in amino acids: CASSFSGGSYEQYF. As DNA, the CDR3 is TGCGCCAGCAGCTTTAGCGGGGGCTCCTACGAGCAGTACTTC. Full variable domain (outside the CDR3, taken from reference TRBV5-1 and TRBJ2-7): KAGVTQTPRYLIKTRGQQVTLSCSPISGHRSVSWYQQTPGQGLQFLFEYFSETQRNKGNFPGRFSGRQFSNSRSEMNVSTLELGDSALYLCASSFSGGSYEQYFGPGTRLTVT.

The V call is TRBV2, the J call TRBJ2-1, with 8 bases matching TRBD2. V lost 4 bases, J lost 9 bases, and 14 bases stayed unmatched. The CDR3 runs to 16 residues. CDR1 is SNHLY, CDR2 FYNNEI, per germline. The CDR3 region is CASSGHRDGGGSEQFF. The CDR3 bases are TGTGCCAGCAGTGGACACAGGGACGGGGGGGGATCTGAGCAGTTCTTC.

The chain has TRBV2 and TRBJ1-1; tentatively, D is TRBD1 (5 bases). CDR3 size: 13 residues. The ends were cut back, 0 bases at V and 11 bases at J, with 13 bases in the middle. Germline loops: CDR1 SNHLY, CDR2 FYNNEI. The CDR3 sequence: CASSEALGGTAFF. DNA of the CDR3: TGTGCCAGCAGTGAAGCGCTGGGAGGGACGGCTTTCTTT.

The gene calls are TRBV7-6 and TRBJ2-7, with D possibly matching TRBD1 (6 bases). The V gene's germline CDR1 is SGHVS and CDR2 FNYEAQ. This CDR3 contains 14 residues. The germline V and J ends were trimmed by 0 bases and 3 bases, with 9 bases remaining between them. CDR3 protein: CASSLAQGNYEQYF. CDR3 bases: TGTGCCAGCAGCTTAGCACAGGGTAACTACGAGCAGTACTTC.

The count of this clone is one. This chain uses TRBV5-6 with TRBJ2-7; the D is unclear. CDR1 and CDR2 from the germline V gene are SGHDT and YYEEEE. The CDR3 is made up of 14 amino acids. The ends were cut back, 0 bases at V and 2 bases at J, with 9 bases in the middle. The CDR3 DNA reads TGTGCCAGCAGCTTGGGTGGCACCGCCTACGAGCAGTACTTC. Translated, it gives CASSLGGTAYEQYF.

The genes are TRBV12-3 or TRBV12-4 and TRBJ1-2; 7 positions agree with TRBD1. CDR3 length: 13 residues. The V segment lost 1 base and the J segment 8 bases; nucleotides outside the gene matches: 4. CDR3 loop: CASSLGQGRGYTF. DNA for the CDR3: TGTGCCAGCAGTTTAGGACAGGGTCGGGGCTACACCTTC.

This chain links TRBV27 with TRBJ2-3, with 8 bases lining up with TRBD1. The V gene's germline CDR1 is MNHEY and CDR2 SMNVEV (reference sequence). V lost 2 bases and J lost 4; bases outside the gene matches: 14. The CDR3 covers 18 residues. The CDR3 here is CASSLNKKGTGGPDTQYF. The DNA of the CDR3 is TGTGCCAGCAGTTTAAACAAGAAGGGAACAGGGGGACCAGATACGCAGTATTTT.

This chain connects TRBV27 to TRBJ2-2; 7 bases line up with TRBD1. The V gene end was trimmed by 5 bases and the J gene end by 5 bases; junction bases not matched to a gene: 11. Germline-derived CDR1 and CDR2 are MNHEY and SMNVEV (reference sequence). The CDR3 has 16 amino acids. Written as DNA, the CDR3 is TGTGCCAGCAGTGCAAGACAGGGACGTTGGACCGGGGAGCTGTTTTTT. It specifies CASSARQGRWTGELFF.

This rearrangement joins TRBV5-1 to TRBJ2-7, with TRBD2 identical over 11 bases. V lost 5 bases, J lost 2 bases, and 6 bases stayed unmatched. The germline gives CDR1 SGHRS, CDR2 YFSETQ. The CDR3 spans 15 residues. The CDR3 reads CASRWGTSGTYEQYF. In nucleotides, the CDR3 is TGCGCCAGCAGGTGGGGGACTAGCGGTACCTACGAGCAGTACTTC.

The chain employs TRBV3-1 (or the pseudogene TRBV3-2) and TRBJ1-1; D remains ambiguous. The CDR3 is 12 amino acids. V was pared by 1 base and J by 4 bases, with 4 bases between. Germline V lookup: CDR1 LGHDT, CDR2 YNNKEL (reference sequence). CDR3 DNA sequence: TGTGCCAGCAGCCAAGCCGGCACTGAAGCTTTCTTT. It codes for CASSQAGTEAFF.